Listed here are 14 T cell receptor beta chains from one sample, sequenced in a study of radiotherapy plus CTLA-4 blockade in lung cancer. Only in-frame clones appear in the TCRdb table, and some are missing; sequencing was by immunoSEQ multiplex PCR. The data hold 90,000 or so clones, with 83% observed a single time. The material sequenced was peripheral blood, taken from a patient treated with radiotherapy plus ipilimumab. These receptors were taken from a human donor with non-small cell lung cancer who had stable disease on radiotherapy plus ipilimumab.

The V and J genes are TRBV14 and TRBJ1-2; 8 bases line up with TRBD1. Germline V gives CDR1 SGHDN, CDR2 FVKESK. With V trimmed by 0 bases and J by 2 bases, 2 bases remained unmatched. There are 15 residues in the CDR3. This chain's CDR3 is CASSQDRTGNYGYTF. The CDR3 DNA reads TGTGCCAGCAGCCAAGATAGGACAGGGAACTATGGCTACACCTTC.

The chain combines TRBV7-2 with TRBJ1-6; no firm D call. V gave up 1 base and J gave up 4 bases, with 8 bases separating them. CDR3 length: 15 residues. The germline gives CDR1 SGHTA, CDR2 FQGNSA. CDR3 amino acids: CASSLVGPYNSPLHF. The CDR3 DNA is TGTGCCAGCAGCTTAGTGGGTCCTTATAATTCACCCCTCCACTTT.

This rearrangement joins TRBV7-3 to TRBJ2-3; TRBD2 aligns across 11 bases. From germline, CDR1 is SGHTA and CDR2 FQGTGA. Trimming at V came to 4 bases and at J to 6 bases, leaving 12 bases not matched to a gene. This CDR3 contains 17 residues. The CDR3 reads CASSSPLLGLAGDTQYF. In nucleotides, the CDR3 is TGTGCCAGCAGCTCGCCCCTTCTCGGACTAGCGGGCGATACGCAGTATTTT. Full variable domain (remainder filled in from reference TRBV7-3 and TRBJ2-3): GAGVSQTPSNKVTEKGKYVELRCDPISGHTALYWYRQSLGQGPEFLIYFQGTGAADDSGLPNDRFFAVRPEGSVSTLKIQRTERGDSAVYLCASSSPLLGLAGDTQYFGPGTRLTVL.

The chain uses TRBV6-5 and TRBJ1-5; 7 bases agree with TRBD1. V shed 7 bases, J shed 6 bases, and the junction held 6 bases outside the gene matches. There are 13 residues in the CDR3. CDR1 and CDR2 (germline): MNHEY, SVGAGI. This CDR3 is CASTDRDSQPQHF. The CDR3 DNA is TGTGCCAGCACCGACAGGGATAGTCAGCCCCAGCATTTT.

V and J are TRBV5-5 and TRBJ1-4; the match to TRBD1 covers 8 bases. The CDR3 loop spans 16 amino acids. The V segment lost 4 bases and the J segment 0 bases; nucleotides outside the gene matches: 5. Germline V gives CDR1 SGHKS, CDR2 YYEKEE (reference sequence). In DNA form, the CDR3 reads TGTGCCAGCAGCCGCGGACAGGGTCCAACTAATGAAAAACTGTTTTTT. Amino acids: CASSRGQGPTNEKLFF.

This clone was seen a handful of times. The genes are TRBV18 and TRBJ2-7, with 11 bases lining up with TRBD1. The CDR3 spans 17 residues. V was clipped by 3 bases and J by 3 bases; unmatched bases: 10. Germline CDR1 is KGHSH and CDR2 is LQKENI. In nucleotides, the CDR3 is TGTGCCAGCTCACCGATTGGGACAGGGGGGTCAGGCTACGAGCAGTACTTC. Its translation is CASSPIGTGGSGYEQYF.

V gene TRBV6-1 combines with J gene TRBJ1-5; the D is unclear. The V end was cut by 11 bases, the J end by 3 bases, with 14 bases between. CDR3 length: 13 residues. The germline V gene encodes CDR1 MNHNS and CDR2 SASEGT. The CDR3 sequence is CAFRRRDNQPQHF. CDR3 DNA sequence: TGTGCCTTTCGCCGACGAGACAATCAGCCCCAGCATTTT.

This clone was seen just once. V is TRBV5-1 and J is TRBJ2-2; D call uncertain. CDR1 and CDR2 (germline): SGHRS, YFSETQ. The CDR3 runs to 15 residues. V was trimmed by 1 base and J by 0 bases, leaving 7 bases between them. In DNA form, the CDR3 reads TGCGCCAGCAGCTTGCCTGGGGCGAACACCGGGGAGCTGTTTTTT. It translates to CASSLPGANTGELFF.

The chain has TRBV28 and TRBJ2-1; D may correspond to TRBD1 or TRBD2 (5 bases each). CDR3 length: 15 amino acids. Germline CDR1 is MDHEN and CDR2 is SYDVKM. Trimming removed 5 bases from V and 7 bases from J, with 18 bases in between. In DNA, the CDR3 is TGTGCCAGCAGTGGGGTCCCGGGACCGTTAAATGAGCAGTTCTTC. Encoded protein: CASSGVPGPLNEQFF.

This sequence joins TRBV5-1 and TRBJ2-5; 7 nucleotides line up with TRBD2. Unmatched junction bases numbered 12, after V lost 2 bases and J lost 5 bases. This CDR3 has 16 amino acids. The germline gives CDR1 SGHRS, CDR2 YFSETQ. The DNA of the CDR3 is TGCGCCAGCAGCTTAGGTAGCGGGTCAACGGGGGAGACCCAGTACTTC. This encodes CASSLGSGSTGETQYF.

This clone occurred a few times. The V and J genes are TRBV6-5 and TRBJ2-3; 7 bases are shared with TRBD2. V was clipped by 2 bases and J by 0 bases; unmatched bases: 2. The CDR3 runs to 15 residues. Germline V gene lookup returns CDR1 MNHEY and CDR2 SVGAGI. In DNA form, the CDR3 reads TGTGCCAGCAGTTACGTGGGGGGGAGCACAGATACGCAGTATTTT. It specifies CASSYVGGSTDTQYF.

The V gene is TRBV7-9, the J gene TRBJ2-7; D remains unclear. Germline values: CDR1 SEHNR, CDR2 FQNEAQ (reference sequence). This CDR3 contains 14 residues. V was clipped by 1 base and J by 5 bases, with 12 bases between them. CDR3 DNA sequence: TGTGCCAGCAGCTTAGGAAGCGAGCAGAACGAGCAGTACTTC. This encodes CASSLGSEQNEQYF. The full variable domain, its missing parts supplied by reference TRBV7-9 and TRBJ2-7, is DTGVSQNPRHKITKRGQNVTFRCDPISEHNRLYWYRQTLGQGPEFLTYFQNEAQLEKSRLLSDRFSAERPKGSFSTLEIQRTEQGDSAMYLCASSLGSEQNEQYFGPGTRLTVT.

The chain employs TRBV21-1 and TRBJ2-7; the table's D call, TRBD1, was not checked against the DNA. TRBV21-1 is a documented pseudogene. The CDR3 totals 14 residues. In DNA form, the CDR3 reads TGTGCCAGCAGTATCCGGACAGGGTCCCACGAGCAGTACTTC. Encoded protein: CASSIRTGSHEQYF.

The chain has TRBV19 and TRBJ2-2, with D possibly being TRBD1 or TRBD2 (5 bases each). The ends were cut back, 6 bases at V and 4 bases at J, with 15 bases in the middle. The CDR3 sequence is 15 residues long. The germline CDR1 and CDR2 sequences are LNHDA and SQIVND (reference sequence). CDR3 DNA sequence: TGTGCCAGTAGGGATGGGGGACGCGGCACCGGGGAGCTGTTTTTT. Its translation is CASRDGGRGTGELFF.